Detailed here is one T cell receptor (beta chain). What it binds is unknown. V shed 2 bases, J shed 4 bases, and the junction held 5 bases outside the gene matches. The CDR3 has 14 amino acids. Per the germline V gene, CDR1 is SGDLS and CDR2 is YYNGEE. The sample is drawn from a study of cytomegalovirus exposure and HLA in healthy donors. Study-wide points: With high specificity and sensitivity, the classifier reportedly diagnosed cytomegalovirus status.

The PCR had 60 Vbeta and 13 Jbeta primers. Sequencing was performed with immunoSEQ multiplex PCR; in TCRdb, only in-frame clones are kept and a portion is missing. Of fewer than 250,000 clones in the sample, 65% to 80% were seen once. The TCR was taken from a man in his forties in good health and CMV-seronegative. Sequenced input: PBMCs. The rearrangement joins TRBV9 to TRBJ2-5; 7 positions match TRBD2. The CDR3 bases are TGTGCCAGCAGCGTGCGGGGCGGGGGAGAGACCCAGTACTTC. Protein sequence: CASSVRGGGETQYF. The complete variable domain, with remaining parts taken from reference TRBV9 and TRBJ2-5, reads DSGVTQTPKHLITATGQRVTLRCSPRSGDLSVYWYQQSLDQGLQFLIQYYNGEERAKGNILERFSAQQFPDLHSELNLSSLELGDSALYFCASSVRGGGETQYFGPGTRLLVL.